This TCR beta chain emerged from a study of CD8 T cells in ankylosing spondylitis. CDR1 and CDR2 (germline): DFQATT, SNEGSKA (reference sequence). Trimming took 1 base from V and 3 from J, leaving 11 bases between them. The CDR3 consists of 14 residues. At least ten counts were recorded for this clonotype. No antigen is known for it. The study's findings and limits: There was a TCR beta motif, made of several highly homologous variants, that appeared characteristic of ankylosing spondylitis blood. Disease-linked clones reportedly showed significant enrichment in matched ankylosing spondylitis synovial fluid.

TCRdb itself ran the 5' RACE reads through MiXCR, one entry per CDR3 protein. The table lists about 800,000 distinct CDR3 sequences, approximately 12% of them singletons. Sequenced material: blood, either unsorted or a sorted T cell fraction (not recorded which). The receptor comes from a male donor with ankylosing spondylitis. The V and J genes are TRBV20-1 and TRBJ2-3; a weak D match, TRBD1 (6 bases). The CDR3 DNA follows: TGCAGTGCTAGAGGACAGGAATATACAGATACGCAGTATTTT. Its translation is CSARGQEYTDTQYF.